The clone carrying this TCR beta chain showed up just a few times. Its cognate antigen is unknown. The sample is drawn from a study of post-analysis software for immune sequencing data. Germline V gives CDR1 MNHNS, CDR2 SASEGT. The CDR3 contains 16 residues. With 3 bases removed from V and 0 bases from J, the gap between germline ends came to 12 bases. Included in the TCR beta cDNA libraries were unique molecular identifiers. One entry per CDR3 protein, called by TCRdb with MiXCR from the PCR reads. The sample has a few hundred thousand distinct CDR3 sequences; roughly 36% are singletons. The study, taken as a whole, reports: TRBV5-6, TRBV5-1 and TRBV20-1 belonged to a set of a few TRBV segments that were more frequent in patients than controls.

This receptor was obtained from a girl between 10 and 17 years old with multiple sclerosis. The sequencing input was blood. The J gene is TRBJ2-1, the V gene TRBV6-1; the D gene could be TRBD1 or TRBD2 (5 bases each). The CDR3 coding sequence is TGTGCCAGCAGTGAGACTTCAGGGAGCTCCTACAATGAGCAGTTCTTC. It encodes CASSETSGSSYNEQFF.